The 2 T cell receptor beta chains below all came from one sample that was sequenced in a study of T cell responses to AZD1222 COVID-19 vaccine. TCRdb's copy holds only in-frame clones and misses some; the assay was immunoSEQ multiplex PCR. Of some 100,000 clones in the sample, around nine tenths were seen once. The source material was peripheral blood, sampled on day 0 of AZD1222 vaccination. The receptors shown here come from an adult in good health.

The rearrangement joins TRBV6-5 to TRBJ1-5; 8 bases align to TRBD1. Germline V gene sequence: CDR1 MNHEY, CDR2 SVGAGI. The V segment lost 7 bases and the J segment 7 bases; nucleotides outside the gene matches: 12. The CDR3 totals 15 residues. Here the CDR3 DNA reads TGTGCCAGCACCGGAAGGGACAGGCCGCGGCAGCCCCAGCATTTT. Translated: CASTGRDRPRQPQHF.

The rearrangement joins TRBV10-3 to TRBJ1-1; no reliable D call. The CDR3 consists of 13 residues. The V end lost 8 bases, the J end lost 1 base, and 11 bases lay between the germline ends. Germline V gene sequence: CDR1 ENHRY, CDR2 SYGVKD. The CDR3 region is CAISNFWNTEAFF. The CDR3 coding sequence is TGTGCCATCTCTAACTTCTGGAACACTGAAGCTTTCTTT.